This is a list of T cell receptor beta chains from one sample in a study of T cell repertoires in cytomegalovirus infection. These receptors are not linked to any known antigen. In TCRdb, the reads were re-called with MiXCR into one record per CDR3 protein. The table shows 550,000 to 700,000 distinct CDR3 sequences, with just under 40% occurring only once. The specimen comprised cultured PBMCs, sampled from culture after CMV antigen stimulation. Source of these receptors: a human donor in good health (CMV status not recorded). Some clones in this sample may be carry-over from other donors' samples. The CDR3 runs from the conserved cysteine through the conserved F or W. A D gene is named only where the DNA matches it firmly. Part of the rows lack a size; the others show once, few, many or a class for expanded clones.

V: TRBV12-3/TRBV12-4; D: TRBD1; J: TRBJ1-1; size: once; length: 14; DNA: TGTGCCAGCAGTATACAGGGGGCGTATACTGAAGCTTTCTTT; CDR3: CASSIQGAYTEAFF
V: TRBV15; D: NA; J: TRBJ1-1; size: few; length: 13; DNA: TGTGCCACCAGCAGAGATATACGGTCTGAAGCTTTCTTT; CDR3: CATSRDIRSEAFF
V: TRBV7-9; D: NA; J: TRBJ1-5; size: NA; length: 12; DNA: TGTGCCAGCAGCTTAGAGGGGGGTGCCCAGCATTTT; CDR3: CASSLEGGAQHF
V: TRBV12-3/TRBV12-4; D: NA; J: TRBJ2-1; size: NA; length: 13; DNA: TGTGCCAGCAGTTTAGCCCAAGAGACGGAGCAGTTCTTC; CDR3: CASSLAQETEQFF
V: TRBV6-1; D: TRBD1; J: TRBJ1-4; size: once; length: 14; DNA: TGTGCCAGCAGTGGGGACAGAGCCCAAGAAAAACTGTTTTTT; CDR3: CASSGDRAQEKLFF
V: TRBV6-6; D: TRBD2; J: TRBJ2-7; size: NA; length: 14; DNA: TGTGCCAGCAGTTACCCGACTAGCTGGAACGAGCAGTACTTC; CDR3: CASSYPTSWNEQYF
V: TRBV5-1; D: TRBD1; J: TRBJ2-7; size: NA; length: 14; DNA: TGCGCCAGCAGCTCAGGGACAGGCTACTACGAGCAGTACTTC; CDR3: CASSSGTGYYEQYF
V: TRBV19; D: TRBD2; J: TRBJ2-3; size: few; length: 18; DNA: TGTGCCAGCAAGCCGGGGGTAGCGGGAGAGGCTAGCACAGATACGCAGTATTTT; CDR3: CASKPGVAGEASTDTQYF
V: TRBV4-2; D: TRBD2; J: TRBJ2-2; size: few; length: 15; DNA: TGTGCCAGCAGCCAAACTAGCGGGGGGACCGGGGAGCTGTTTTTT; CDR3: CASSQTSGGTGELFF
V: TRBV12-3/TRBV12-4; D: NA; J: TRBJ2-1; size: NA; length: 17; DNA: TGTGCCAGCAGTAGCACCACCGAAGGGGGTGGGTACAATGAGCAGTTCTTC; CDR3: CASSSTTEGGGYNEQFF
V: TRBV7-6; D: TRBD2; J: TRBJ2-2; size: few; length: 22; DNA: TGTGCCAGCAGCTATCGACTCCGGGCGGGGGTCGAATTTGTCGCGAACACCGGGGAGCTGTTTTTT; CDR3: CASSYRLRAGVEFVANTGELFF
V: TRBV7-8; D: NA; J: TRBJ2-7; size: once; length: 14; DNA: TGTGCCAGCAGCTCAGAGAAGAGAGCCTACGAGCAGTACTTC; CDR3: CASSSEKRAYEQYF
V: TRBV6-2/TRBV6-3; D: NA; J: TRBJ2-1; size: few; length: 11; DNA: TGTGCCAGCAGTAAGTACAATGAGCAGTTCTTC; CDR3: CASSKYNEQFF
V: TRBV19; D: NA; J: TRBJ2-5; size: NA; length: 15; DNA: TGTGCCAGTAGTTTCTCGGGGACGGGCCATGAGACCCAGTACTTC; CDR3: CASSFSGTGHETQYF
V: TRBV7-2; D: NA; J: TRBJ2-7; size: NA; length: 13; DNA: TGTGCCAGCAGCTTACGGTCCTACTACGAGCAGTACTTC; CDR3: CASSLRSYYEQYF
V: TRBV20-1; D: TRBD1; J: TRBJ2-7; size: NA; length: 21; DNA: TGCAGTGCTAGAGATCTAATTCCGGGACAGGACCTCCTTGGGGCGTCCTACGAGCAGTACTTC; CDR3: CSARDLIPGQDLLGASYEQYF
V: TRBV4-1; D: TRBD1; J: TRBJ2-7; size: NA; length: 15; DNA: TGCGCCAGCAGCCAAATTTGGGACAGGGCTTACGAGCAGTACTTC; CDR3: CASSQIWDRAYEQYF
V: TRBV6-2/TRBV6-3; D: NA; J: TRBJ2-3; size: few; length: 13; DNA: TGTGCCAGCAGAAGGGACGGGGCAGATACGCAGTATTTT; CDR3: CASRRDGADTQYF
V: TRBV6-8; D: NA; J: TRBJ2-1; size: NA; length: 16; DNA: TGTGCCAGCAGTTATGCCTTAGCAGGTTCCTACAATGAGCAGTTCTTC; CDR3: CASSYALAGSYNEQFF
V: TRBV9; D: NA; J: TRBJ2-5; size: NA; length: 15; DNA: TGTGCCAGCAGCGTAGGTAGGGGGAACCAAGAGACCCAGTACTTC; CDR3: CASSVGRGNQETQYF
V: TRBV19; D: TRBD1; J: TRBJ1-2; size: NA; length: 15; DNA: TGTGCCAGTAGTATAGGACAGGGCCTGAACTATGGCTACACCTTC; CDR3: CASSIGQGLNYGYTF
V: TRBV30; D: NA; J: TRBJ2-1; size: NA; length: 12; DNA: TGTGCCTGGAGTCCCCCAGGGGCAGCGCAGTTCTTC; CDR3: CAWSPPGAAQFF
V: TRBV7-9; D: NA; J: TRBJ2-5; size: many; length: 14; DNA: TGTGCCAGCAGCGGGCATGCAGTCCAAGAGACCCAGTACTTC; CDR3: CASSGHAVQETQYF
V: TRBV27; D: TRBD2; J: TRBJ2-1; size: few; length: 17; DNA: TGTGCCAGCAGTCTTCGACCGGGGAGGGGTCCCTACAATGAGCAGTTCTTC; CDR3: CASSLRPGRGPYNEQFF
V: TRBV6-2/TRBV6-3; D: NA; J: TRBJ1-1; size: NA; length: 14; DNA: TGTGCCAGCAGTTACCGCGATTGGGGCACTGAAGCTTTCTTT; CDR3: CASSYRDWGTEAFF
V: TRBV6-8; D: NA; J: TRBJ1-2; size: NA; length: 14; DNA: TGTGCCAGCAGATCCGGGGACGGTAAATATGGCTACACCTTC; CDR3: CASRSGDGKYGYTF
V: TRBV6-1; D: NA; J: TRBJ1-2; size: many; length: 14; DNA: TGTGCCAGCAGTCGGGACGGCCCTAACTATGGCTACACCTTC; CDR3: CASSRDGPNYGYTF
V: TRBV7-2; D: NA; J: TRBJ2-3; size: many; length: 12; DNA: TGTGCCAGCAGCTTATTGTCAGATACGCAGTATTTT; CDR3: CASSLLSDTQYF
V: TRBV7-2; D: NA; J: TRBJ2-7; size: NA; length: 14; DNA: TGTGCCAGCAGCTTTGACGGGAGTAACGACGAGCAGTACTTC; CDR3: CASSFDGSNDEQYF
V: TRBV7-9; D: NA; J: TRBJ2-7; size: NA; length: 13; DNA: TGTGCCAGCAGCTCTGACGGGGGTTACAACCAGTACTTC; CDR3: CASSSDGGYNQYF
V: TRBV6-5; D: TRBD2; J: TRBJ2-5; size: few; length: 15; DNA: TGTGCCAGCAGTTACGGGGGGACTACCCAAGAGACCCAGTACTTC; CDR3: CASSYGGTTQETQYF
V: TRBV5-4; D: NA; J: TRBJ2-1; size: NA; length: 16; DNA: TGTGCCAGCAGCCAAGACCGGGAACCCGCCTACAATGAGCAGTTCTTC; CDR3: CASSQDREPAYNEQFF
V: TRBV7-2; D: NA; J: TRBJ1-5; size: few; length: 16; DNA: TGTGCCAGCAGCTTAATGAGACCCGGGAACAATCAGCCCCAGCATTTT; CDR3: CASSLMRPGNNQPQHF
V: TRBV7-9; D: NA; J: TRBJ2-5; size: NA; length: 12; DNA: TGTGCCAGCAGCTTAGCTGACGAGACCCAGTACTTC; CDR3: CASSLADETQYF
V: TRBV20-1; D: NA; J: TRBJ1-2; size: few; length: 13; DNA: TGCAGTGCCCCGGCCGACAGGAACTATGGCTACACCTTC; CDR3: CSAPADRNYGYTF
V: TRBV5-3; D: TRBD1; J: TRBJ1-1; size: NA; length: 16; DNA: TGTGCCAGCAGCCTAGGGGGCGGGCGGGTGAACACTGAAGCTTTCTTT; CDR3: CASSLGGGRVNTEAFF
V: TRBV20-1; D: NA; J: TRBJ1-6; size: NA; length: 12; DNA: TGCAGTGCTAGAGCGGACAGTGGACCCCTCCACTTT; CDR3: CSARADSGPLHF
V: TRBV7-2; D: NA; J: TRBJ2-7; size: few; length: 15; DNA: TGTGCCAGCAGCTTAGTGGGGGGTTCAGACTACGAGCAGTACTTC; CDR3: CASSLVGGSDYEQYF
V: TRBV6-2/TRBV6-3; D: NA; J: TRBJ2-7; size: NA; length: 17; DNA: TGTGCCAGCAGCCGAGCGTCCCTGGCAGGGAGCTCCTACGAGCAGTACTTC; CDR3: CASSRASLAGSSYEQYF
V: TRBV7-2; D: NA; J: TRBJ2-1; size: NA; length: 15; DNA: TGTGCCAGCAGCCGTCAGTCAACTACACGAGGTGAGCAGTTCTTC; CDR3: CASSRQSTTRGEQFF
V: TRBV19; D: TRBD1; J: TRBJ2-7; size: few; length: 15; DNA: TGTGCCAGTAGTAACCCCGGGACAGGGGAGTACGAGCAGTACTTC; CDR3: CASSNPGTGEYEQYF
V: TRBV19; D: NA; J: TRBJ2-1; size: few; length: 14; DNA: TGTGCCAGTAGTATAGTAGGAGGAGGGGATGAGCAGTTCTTC; CDR3: CASSIVGGGDEQFF
V: TRBV6-2/TRBV6-3; D: TRBD1; J: TRBJ2-7; size: NA; length: 16; DNA: TGTGCCAGCAGTTTCGCTACGACGACAGGGACCGAGGAGCAGTACTTC; CDR3: CASSFATTTGTEEQYF
V: TRBV11-1; D: NA; J: TRBJ2-1; size: NA; length: 16; DNA: TGTGCCAGCAGCTTAGCCCAGGGTGGGTACGAGAATGAGCAGTTCTTC; CDR3: CASSLAQGGYENEQFF
V: TRBV7-9; D: TRBD1; J: TRBJ1-2; size: few; length: 15; DNA: TGTGCCAGCAGATCTAGACAGGGCCCTAACTATGGCTACACCTTC; CDR3: CASRSRQGPNYGYTF